The rows below give T cell receptor beta chains drawn from one sample of a study of blood T cell repertoires in COVID-19. TCRdb keeps only in-frame clones here, not all; method: immunoSEQ multiplex PCR. The table has some 270,000 clones, about 89% seen once. Sequencing was performed on PBMCs or T cells enriched from blood (not recorded which). These TCRs come from a woman between 40 and 50 years old who had recovered from COVID-19. CDR3s include the opening cysteine and the closing phenylalanine or tryptophan. A D gene is named only where the DNA matches it firmly. For some rows the clone size is stated as once, few or many, or as a class when expanded; others skip it.

>-|TRBJ2-3|14|TRBV30|TRBD2
TGTGCCGCCCAGACTAGCGGGGGGGCAGATACGCAGTATTTT
CAAQTSGGADTQYF
>-|TRBJ1-2|13|TRBV28|-
TGTGCCAGCAGTCCCCCGGGAGGATATGGCTACACCTTC
CASSPPGGYGYTF
>-|TRBJ2-5|15|TRBV9|TRBD2
TGTGCCAGCAGCCAGGGAGGGACTAGCGTAGAGACCCAGTACTTC
CASSQGGTSVETQYF
>-|TRBJ2-5|16|TRBV19|TRBD2
TGTGCCAGTAGTATGCCAGCGGGAGTGTCTGGGGAGACCCAGTACTTC
CASSMPAGVSGETQYF
>-|TRBJ2-5|13|TRBV19|-
TGTGCCAGTAGTATGCGGACTGGGGAGACCCAGTACTTC
CASSMRTGETQYF
>-|TRBJ2-4|14|TRBV6-5|-
TGTGCCAGCAACTACCCACACTCCAAAAACATTCAGTACTTC
CASNYPHSKNIQYF
>-|TRBJ1-2|13|TRBV19|TRBD1
TGTGCCAGTAGCCTCGACAGGGTGTATGGCTACACCTTC
CASSLDRVYGYTF
>-|TRBJ2-5|13|TRBV27|-
TGTGCCAGCAGTTTAAGGCGGCAAGAGACCCAGTACTTC
CASSLRRQETQYF
>-|TRBJ2-3|14|TRBV19|TRBD2
TGTGCCAGTAGCCTAGCGGGAGAGGTAGATACGCAGTATTTT
CASSLAGEVDTQYF
>-|TRBJ1-5|15|TRBV5-5|-
TGTGCCAGCAGCTTGAATTCAGGGAACCTGCAGCCCCAGCATTTT
CASSLNSGNLQPQHF
>few|TRBJ2-1|15|TRBV2|-
TGTGCCAGCATGTCATTACAGGGGGGGTACAATGAGCAGTTCTTC
CASMSLQGGYNEQFF
>-|TRBJ2-3|17|TRBV14|-
TGTGCCAGCAGCCAAGATCGGTTAAGAGGAGTCTCAGATACGCAGTATTTT
CASSQDRLRGVSDTQYF
>-|TRBJ1-3|16|TRBV18|TRBD1
TGTGCCAGCTCACCGGGTCACAGGGGCTCTGGAAACACCATATATTTT
CASSPGHRGSGNTIYF
>medium-sized|TRBJ2-2|13|TRBV7-2|-
TGTGCCAGCAGCGTCAGTCCCACCGGGGAGCTGTTTTTT
CASSVSPTGELFF
>-|TRBJ1-6|16|TRBV5-4|TRBD1
TGTGCCAGCAGCCCTACCACAGGGGCAGGTAATTCACCCCTCCACTTT
CASSPTTGAGNSPLHF
>-|TRBJ2-1|15|TRBV7-3|-
TGTGCCAGCAGCTTAACTAGCGGAAACTACAATGAGCAGTTCTTC
CASSLTSGNYNEQFF
>-|TRBJ1-5|14|TRBV5-4|TRBD1
TGTGCCAGCAGCCGACAGGGTAGCAATCAGCCCCAGCATTTT
CASSRQGSNQPQHF
>once|TRBJ2-1|14|TRBV19|-
TGTGCCAGTAGTATAGGGGGAGAGTACAATGAGCAGTTCTTC
CASSIGGEYNEQFF
>-|TRBJ1-1|15|TRBV6-6|TRBD1
TGTGCCAGCAGGAGAATGGGACAGATGAACACTGAAGCTTTCTTT
CASRRMGQMNTEAFF
>-|TRBJ1-2|15|TRBV5-6|TRBD1
TGTGCCAGCAGCTTGGGGGACAGGCGTAACTATGGCTACACCTTC
CASSLGDRRNYGYTF
>-|TRBJ1-1|15|TRBV11-2|-
TGTGCCAGCAGCCTCCAGGGAGGCGTGAACACTGAAGCTTTCTTT
CASSLQGGVNTEAFF
>-|TRBJ1-2|15|TRBV13|-
TGTGCCAGCAGCTCCCCAAACCAGGGGCCAAGGGGCTACACCTTC
CASSSPNQGPRGYTF
>once|TRBJ2-7|16|TRBV4-1|TRBD2
TGCGCCAGCAGCCAAGAACTGCGGGGGGGATCCTACGAGCAGTACTTC
CASSQELRGGSYEQYF
>once|TRBJ1-5|16|TRBV5-4|TRBD1
TGTGCCAGCAGCTCGATCAAGGACAGGGCCAATCAGCCCCAGCATTTT
CASSSIKDRANQPQHF
>-|TRBJ1-1|17|TRBV27|TRBD1
TGTGCCAGCAGTTTTAGGGCAGGGGGAATGGAGAACACTGAAGCTTTCTTT
CASSFRAGGMENTEAFF
>-|TRBJ1-1|16|TRBV5-8|-
TGTGCCAGCAGCTTGGGTCCAAGCCGGGTGAACACTGAAGCTTTCTTT
CASSLGPSRVNTEAFF
>-|TRBJ1-2|12|TRBV30|-
TGTGCCTGGAAGATAAACAGCTATGGCTACACCTTC
CAWKINSYGYTF
>-|TRBJ2-1|14|TRBV19|TRBD2
TGTGCCAGTAGTACGGCCCCGACTAGCGGGGGTTCGTTCTTC
CASSTAPTSGGSFF
>-|TRBJ1-1|16|TRBV14|-
TGTGCCAGCAGCCAAGATTGGGGGGGGCTCAACACTGAAGCTTTCTTT
CASSQDWGGLNTEAFF
>-|TRBJ1-1|16|TRBV19|TRBD1
TGTGCCAGTAGTTTCCGGGACAGGGGTGTGAGCACTGAAGCTTTCTTT
CASSFRDRGVSTEAFF
>-|TRBJ1-1|14|TRBV2|TRBD1
TGTGCCAGCAGTGAGGACAGGGGGCCGAGGTGGGCTTTCTTT
CASSEDRGPRWAFF
>-|TRBJ2-1|14|TRBV11-2|-
TGTGCCAGCAGCTTAGTCCAAGGGGTCAATGAGCAGTTCTTC
CASSLVQGVNEQFF
>once|TRBJ2-2|14|TRBV2|TRBD2
TGTGCCAGCGGTCGCGGGGAGGGGACCGGGGAGCTGTTTTTT
CASGRGEGTGELFF
>-|TRBJ2-7|16|TRBV7-2|TRBD2
TGTGCCAGCAGCTTAGGTAGGGCTAGCGGGGAGTACGAGCAGTACTTC
CASSLGRASGEYEQYF
>-|TRBJ1-1|13|TRBV2|-
TGTGCCACTTCATGGGGGGTTGGCACTGAAGCTTTCTTT
CATSWGVGTEAFF
>-|TRBJ1-4|16|TRBV27|TRBD1
TGTGCCAGCAGCCGCCCTCGGACAGGGGTTAATGAAAAACTGTTTTTT
CASSRPRTGVNEKLFF
>once|TRBJ1-3|15|TRBV6-5|-
TGTGCCAGCAGTTACAACAGAGCCTCTGGAAACACCATATATTTT
CASSYNRASGNTIYF
>-|TRBJ2-1|16|TRBV4-3|-
TGCGCCAGCAGCCAAGATCAACAGCCGCCCTACAATGAGCAGTTCTTC
CASSQDQQPPYNEQFF
>-|TRBJ2-3|13|TRBV7-3|-
TGTGCCAGCAGCTTAAGTGTATTAGATACGCAGTATTTT
CASSLSVLDTQYF
>-|TRBJ2-5|14|TRBV9|-
TGTGCCAGCAGCGTCGACATAGACCAAGAGACCCAGTACTTC
CASSVDIDQETQYF
>-|TRBJ2-1|14|TRBV3-1/TRBV3-2|-
TGTGCCAGCAGCGACAGTTACCTTTACAATGAGCAGTTCTTC
CASSDSYLYNEQFF
>once|TRBJ1-5|15|TRBV3-1/TRBV3-2|TRBD1
TGTGCCAGCAGCCCCCAAGACAGGGGCAATCAGCCCCAGCATTTT
CASSPQDRGNQPQHF
>-|TRBJ1-2|13|TRBV7-2|-
TGTGCCAGCAGCTTAGGCAGGGGCTATGGCTACACCTTC
CASSLGRGYGYTF
>-|TRBJ1-5|16|TRBV4-1|-
TGCGCCAGCAGCCCATGGGCGAACAGGCAGATTCAGCCCCAGCATTTT
CASSPWANRQIQPQHF
>-|TRBJ2-3|17|TRBV18|TRBD2
TGTGCCAGCTCACCAAGCGGGGTGGCCACTAGCGCAGATACGCAGTATTTT
CASSPSGVATSADTQYF
>-|TRBJ2-5|14|TRBV18|TRBD1
TGTGCCAGCTCACTTGGACAGGGTAAAGAGACCCAGTACTTC
CASSLGQGKETQYF
>-|TRBJ1-6|16|TRBV11-2|-
TGTGCCAGCAGCCAAAACCTGCCGGGGAATAATTCACCCCTCCACTTT
CASSQNLPGNNSPLHF
>-|TRBJ1-1|15|TRBV18|TRBD1
TGTGCCAGCTCACACGACAGGGGGGTGAACACTGAAGCTTTCTTT
CASSHDRGVNTEAFF
>once|TRBJ1-2|14|TRBV5-1|TRBD1
TGCGCCAGCAGCGAGGCCGGGACAGAAGATGGCTACACCTTC
CASSEAGTEDGYTF